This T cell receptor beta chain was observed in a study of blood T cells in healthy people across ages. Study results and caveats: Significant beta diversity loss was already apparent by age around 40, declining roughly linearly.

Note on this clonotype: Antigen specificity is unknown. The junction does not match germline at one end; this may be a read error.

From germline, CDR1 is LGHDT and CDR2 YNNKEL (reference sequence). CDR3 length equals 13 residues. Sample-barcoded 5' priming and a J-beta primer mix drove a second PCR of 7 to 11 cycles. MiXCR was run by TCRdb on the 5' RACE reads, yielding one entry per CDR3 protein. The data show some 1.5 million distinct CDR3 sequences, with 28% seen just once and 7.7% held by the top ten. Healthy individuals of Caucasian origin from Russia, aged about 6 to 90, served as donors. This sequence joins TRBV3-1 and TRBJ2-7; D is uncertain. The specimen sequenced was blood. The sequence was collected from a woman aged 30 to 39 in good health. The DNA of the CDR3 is TGTTCCAGCAACCGACAAGGCACCTACGAGCAGTACTTC. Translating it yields CSSNRQGTYEQYF.